The sequence of this TCR beta chain was determined in a study of beta chain features in type 1 diabetes. General study results and limits: For cells with high TCR expression, cDNA sequencing could yield over-representation. PCR might pick shorter templates more often, in the same way for patients and controls.

All of the isolated RNA was reverse transcribed, so expressed TCRB transcripts were sequenced. There were approximately 3.5 million reads on average in the naive, central memory and regulatory T cell samples. The assay was immunoSEQ multiplex PCR, and TCRdb's table has in-frame clones only and misses some. Among around 300,000 clones, 12% to 15% were seen once, and the ten largest hold over 5.5%. Germline CDR1 and CDR2: SGHNT and YENEEA. V was clipped by 2 bases and J by 4 bases, with 13 bases between them. The CDR3 sequence is 15 residues long. This clone has a handful of counts. Its antigen is unknown.

The sequence was collected from a man aged 25 to 40 in good health. The sequenced material came from central memory CD4+ T cells from blood. J is TRBJ2-3 and V is TRBV11-3; D call uncertain. The CDR3 sequence is CASSLRWGRADTQYF. The CDR3 nucleotides are TGTGCCAGCAGCTTACGTTGGGGTAGGGCAGATACGCAGTATTTT.